Reported below is one TCR beta chain. Its antigen remains unknown. Trimming cost V 1 base and J 6 bases, with 9 bases left between them. The CDR3 contains 13 residues. Germline assignment: CDR1 DFQATT and CDR2 SNEGSKA (reference sequence). These data belong to a study of Graves' ophthalmopathy and Graves' hyperthyroidism. Findings and limits, study-wide: Using 13 signatures, a model distinguished ophthalmopathy from stable hyperthyroidism, reaching around 87% sensitivity and around 81% specificity. Also, most clonotypes expanded in the thyroid above 0.001 frequency appeared in blood. For predicting ophthalmopathy progression, the model had more than 60% sensitivity and under 85% specificity.

It was from roughly 9.3 ml of fresh peripheral blood that the PBMCs came. Beta-chain TCR CDR3 regions were amplified from RNA transcripts. Second-round multiplex PCR came after a first-round RT-PCR that employed HTBI primers. TCRdb re-derived calls from the multiplex PCR reads in MiXCR, one entry per CDR3 protein. Counted here are 740,000 or so distinct CDR3 sequences, roughly two fifths occurring once; the ten biggest clones make up 44%. The gene calls are TRBV20-1 and TRBJ2-2, with a tentative D call TRBD2 (5 bases). The sequence was obtained from an adult man with Graves' ophthalmopathy. Sequencing used peripheral blood. In DNA, the CDR3 is TGCAGTGCTAGAGTCTCAGCGGCCGGGGAGCTGTTTTTT. It encodes CSARVSAAGELFF.